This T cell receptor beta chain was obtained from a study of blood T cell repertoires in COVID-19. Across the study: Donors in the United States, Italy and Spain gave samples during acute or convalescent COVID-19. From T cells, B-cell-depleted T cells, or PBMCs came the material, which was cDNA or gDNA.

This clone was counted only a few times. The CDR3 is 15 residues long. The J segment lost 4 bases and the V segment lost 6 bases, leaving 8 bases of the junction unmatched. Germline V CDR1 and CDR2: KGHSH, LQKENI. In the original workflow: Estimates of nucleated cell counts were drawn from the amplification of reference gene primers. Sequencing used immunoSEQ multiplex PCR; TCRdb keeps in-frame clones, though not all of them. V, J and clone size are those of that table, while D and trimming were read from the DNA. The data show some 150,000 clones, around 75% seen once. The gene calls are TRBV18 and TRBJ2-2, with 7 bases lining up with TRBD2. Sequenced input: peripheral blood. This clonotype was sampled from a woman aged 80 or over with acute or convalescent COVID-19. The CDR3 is CASSGLSGGTGELFF. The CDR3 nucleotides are TGTGCCAGCTCGGGACTGTCGGGAGGCACCGGGGAGCTGTTTTTT.